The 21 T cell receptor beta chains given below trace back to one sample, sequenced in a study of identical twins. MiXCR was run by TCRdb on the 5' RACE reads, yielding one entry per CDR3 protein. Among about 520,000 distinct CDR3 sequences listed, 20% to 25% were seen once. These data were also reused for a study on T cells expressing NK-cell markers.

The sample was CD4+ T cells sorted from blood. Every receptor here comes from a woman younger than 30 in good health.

The CDR3 sequence: CASTWGQGYEQYF. The CDR3, as DNA: TGTGCCAGCACCTGGGGACAGGGCTACGAGCAGTACTTC. This sequence joins TRBV18 and TRBJ2-7; 9 bases fit TRBD1. Germline V gene lookup returns CDR1 KGHSH and CDR2 LQKENI. The trim removed 8 bases at V and 3 bases at J, leaving 5 bases unmatched. This CDR3 spans 13 amino acids.

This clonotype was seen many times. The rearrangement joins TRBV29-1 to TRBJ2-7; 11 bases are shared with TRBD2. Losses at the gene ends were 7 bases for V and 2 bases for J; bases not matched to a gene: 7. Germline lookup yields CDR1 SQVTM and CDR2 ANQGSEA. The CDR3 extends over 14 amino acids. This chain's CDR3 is CSGVNSGRAYEQYF. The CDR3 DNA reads TGCAGCGGGGTTAATAGCGGGAGGGCCTACGAGCAGTACTTC.

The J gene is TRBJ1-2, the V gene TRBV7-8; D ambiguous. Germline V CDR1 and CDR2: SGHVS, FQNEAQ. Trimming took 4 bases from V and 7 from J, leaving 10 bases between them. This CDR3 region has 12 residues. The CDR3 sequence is CASSSRAGGYTF. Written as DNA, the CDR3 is TGTGCCAGCAGCTCCCGGGCTGGTGGCTACACCTTC.

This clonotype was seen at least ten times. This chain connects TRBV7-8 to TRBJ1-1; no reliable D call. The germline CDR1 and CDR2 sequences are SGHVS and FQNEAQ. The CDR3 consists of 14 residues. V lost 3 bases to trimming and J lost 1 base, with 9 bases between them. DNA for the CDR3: TGTGCCAGCAGCTTCAGAAGCAGGAACACTGAAGCTTTCTTT. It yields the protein CASSFRSRNTEAFF.

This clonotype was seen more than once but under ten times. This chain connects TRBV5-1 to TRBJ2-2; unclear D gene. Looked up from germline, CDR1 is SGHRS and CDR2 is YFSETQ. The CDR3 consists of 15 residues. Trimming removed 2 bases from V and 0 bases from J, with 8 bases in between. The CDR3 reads CASSFRASNTGELFF. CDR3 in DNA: TGCGCCAGCAGCTTTAGGGCTTCGAACACCGGGGAGCTGTTTTTT.

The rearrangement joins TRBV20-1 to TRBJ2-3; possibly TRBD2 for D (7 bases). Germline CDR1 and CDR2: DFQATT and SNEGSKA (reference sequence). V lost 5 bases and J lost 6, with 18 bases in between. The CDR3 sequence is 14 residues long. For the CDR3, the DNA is TGCAGTGCTCATTACCGGGGGGCCTCGGATACGCAGTATTTT. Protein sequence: CSAHYRGASDTQYF.

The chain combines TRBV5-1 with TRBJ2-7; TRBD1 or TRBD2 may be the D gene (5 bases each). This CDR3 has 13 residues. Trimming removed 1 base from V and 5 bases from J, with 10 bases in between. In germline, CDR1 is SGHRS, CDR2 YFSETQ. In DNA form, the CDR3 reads TGCGCCAGCAGCTTGCCCGGGGCGGACGAGCAGTACTTC. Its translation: CASSLPGADEQYF.

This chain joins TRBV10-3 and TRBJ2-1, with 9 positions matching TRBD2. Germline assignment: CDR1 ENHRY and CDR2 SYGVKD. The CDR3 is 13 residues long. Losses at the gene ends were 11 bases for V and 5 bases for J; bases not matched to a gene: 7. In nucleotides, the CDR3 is TGTGCCGCCTCAAGACTAGCGGACAATGAGCAGTTCTTC. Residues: CAASRLADNEQFF.

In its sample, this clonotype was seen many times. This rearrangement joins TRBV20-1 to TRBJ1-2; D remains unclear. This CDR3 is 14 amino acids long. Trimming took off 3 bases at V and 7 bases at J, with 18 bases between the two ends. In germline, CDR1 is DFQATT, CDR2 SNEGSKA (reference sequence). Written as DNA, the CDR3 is TGCAGTGCTAGGTCTACAAGGACCGATGGTGGCTACACCTTC. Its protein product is CSARSTRTDGGYTF.

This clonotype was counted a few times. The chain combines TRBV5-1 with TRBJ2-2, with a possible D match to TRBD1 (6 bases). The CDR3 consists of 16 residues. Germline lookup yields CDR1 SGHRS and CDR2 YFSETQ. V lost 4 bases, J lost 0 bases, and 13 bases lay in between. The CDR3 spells CASSIQGQTNTGELFF. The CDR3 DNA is TGCGCCAGCAGCATACAGGGCCAGACGAACACCGGGGAGCTGTTTTTT.

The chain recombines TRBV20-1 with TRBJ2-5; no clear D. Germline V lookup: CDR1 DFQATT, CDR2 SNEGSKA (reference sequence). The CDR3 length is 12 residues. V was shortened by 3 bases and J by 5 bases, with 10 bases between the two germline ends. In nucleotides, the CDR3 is TGCAGTGCTAGGTTCCTGCGGGAGACCCAGTACTTC. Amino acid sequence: CSARFLRETQYF.

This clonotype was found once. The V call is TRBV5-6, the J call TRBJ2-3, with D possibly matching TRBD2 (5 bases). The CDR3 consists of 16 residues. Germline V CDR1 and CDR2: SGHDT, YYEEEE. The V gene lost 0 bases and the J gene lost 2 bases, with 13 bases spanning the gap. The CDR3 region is CASSLDPDYYTDTQYF. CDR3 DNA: TGTGCCAGCAGCTTGGATCCCGACTACTACACAGATACGCAGTATTTT.

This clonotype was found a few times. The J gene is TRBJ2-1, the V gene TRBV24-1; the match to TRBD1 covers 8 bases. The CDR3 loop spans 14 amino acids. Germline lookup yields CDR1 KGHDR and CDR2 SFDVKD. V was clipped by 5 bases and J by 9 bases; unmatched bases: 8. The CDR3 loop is CATSVTGGSGEQFF. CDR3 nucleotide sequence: TGTGCCACCAGTGTAACAGGGGGGTCCGGTGAGCAGTTCTTC.

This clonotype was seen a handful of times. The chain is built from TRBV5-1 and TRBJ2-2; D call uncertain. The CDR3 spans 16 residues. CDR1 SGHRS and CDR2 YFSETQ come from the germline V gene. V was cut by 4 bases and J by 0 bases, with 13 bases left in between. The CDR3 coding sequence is TGCGCCAGCAGCGGGATCGCGCTACCGAACACCGGGGAGCTGTTTTTT. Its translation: CASSGIALPNTGELFF.

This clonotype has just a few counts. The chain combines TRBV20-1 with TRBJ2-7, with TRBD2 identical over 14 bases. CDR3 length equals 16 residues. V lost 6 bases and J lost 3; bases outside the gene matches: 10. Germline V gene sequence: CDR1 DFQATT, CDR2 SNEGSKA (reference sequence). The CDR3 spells CSAKPGLAGGNYEQYF. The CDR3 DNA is TGCAGTGCCAAACCCGGACTAGCGGGAGGTAACTACGAGCAGTACTTC.

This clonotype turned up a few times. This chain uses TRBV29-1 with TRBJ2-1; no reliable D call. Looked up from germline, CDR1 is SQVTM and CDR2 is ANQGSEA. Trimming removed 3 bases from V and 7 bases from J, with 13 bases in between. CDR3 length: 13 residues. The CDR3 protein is CSVDRSAGNEQFF. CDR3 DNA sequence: TGCAGCGTTGATAGAAGCGCCGGGAATGAGCAGTTCTTC.

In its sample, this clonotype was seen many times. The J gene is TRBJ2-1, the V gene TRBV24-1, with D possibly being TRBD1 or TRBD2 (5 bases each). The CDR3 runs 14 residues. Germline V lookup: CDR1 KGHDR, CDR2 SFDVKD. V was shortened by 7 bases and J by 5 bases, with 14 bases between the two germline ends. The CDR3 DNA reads TGTGCCACCAGCCCCGGGACGGTGGACAATGAGCAGTTCTTC. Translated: CATSPGTVDNEQFF.

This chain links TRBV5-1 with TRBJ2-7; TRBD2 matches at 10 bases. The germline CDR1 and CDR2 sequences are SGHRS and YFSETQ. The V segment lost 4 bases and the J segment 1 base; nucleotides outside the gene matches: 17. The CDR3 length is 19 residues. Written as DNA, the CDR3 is TGCGCCAGCAGCCTCGCTTCCTCTAGCGGGAGAAGACAATCCTACGAGCAGTACTTC. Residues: CASSLASSSGRRQSYEQYF.

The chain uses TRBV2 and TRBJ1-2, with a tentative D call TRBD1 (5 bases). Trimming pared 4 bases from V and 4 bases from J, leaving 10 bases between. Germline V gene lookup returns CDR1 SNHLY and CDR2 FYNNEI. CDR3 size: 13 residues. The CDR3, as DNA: TGTGCCAGCAGTGGCGACAGCGGCTATGGCTACACCTTC. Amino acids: CASSGDSGYGYTF.

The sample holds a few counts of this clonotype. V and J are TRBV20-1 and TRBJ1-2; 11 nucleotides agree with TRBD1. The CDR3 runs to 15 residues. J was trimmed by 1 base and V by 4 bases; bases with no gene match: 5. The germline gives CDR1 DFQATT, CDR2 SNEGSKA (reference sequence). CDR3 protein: CSANPGTGGNYGYTF. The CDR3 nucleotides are TGCAGTGCTAACCCCGGGACAGGGGGTAACTATGGCTACACCTTC.

CDR3 sequence reads: CATSDSGTSGDTQYF. The CDR3 region has the DNA TGTGCCACCAGTGACTCCGGGACTAGCGGAGATACGCAGTATTTT. The chain links TRBV24-1 to TRBJ2-3; 11 bases are a match to TRBD2. CDR3 size: 15 residues. Germline lookup yields CDR1 KGHDR and CDR2 SFDVKD. V dropped 4 bases and J dropped 5; count of bases not matched to a gene: 4.